This entry is about one T cell receptor beta chain. Its antigen is currently not known. The sample holds no much larger clone one base away, and base qualities are not on file. The collaborating institutions used their own protocols to collect whole blood in K2EDTA tubes. Collaborator samples were shipped for TCRbeta analysis as frozen whole blood, isolated PBMCs, or DNA extracted from either sample type. This specimen comes from a study of blood T cell repertoires in COVID-19 (dated by TCRdb to between 2020 and 2021). In terms of the full investigation: Samples from collaborators originated in the United States, Italy and Spain and spanned both the acute and convalescent phases of COVID-19. The material from the prospective study consisted of cDNA or gDNA derived from T cells, B-cell-depleted T cells, or PBMCs. Subjects who had been exposed to COVID-19, were actively infected with it, or had recovered from it provided the deeply sampled blood TCRbeta repertoires that made up the dataset. The repertoires were released in a freely available public database intended as a resource for research on the immune response to SARS-CoV-2. The samples were drawn from two sources: the first 160 participants of the ongoing ImmuneRACE study, and 1,000 to 1,500 subjects contributed by 6 global collaborators. Sample metadata almost always included a de-identified subject ID, COVID-19 status, age in years and sex. Where HLA class I and class II types were available, the types were taken from metadata supplied by the sample provider, not from assay-based typing.

The CDR3 starts with the cysteine, ends with the phenylalanine, and has 13 residues. Here the CDR3 DNA is all that survives: 39 bases in frame from base 1. Cut back by 6 bases and 7 bases, the V and J ends lie 10 bases apart. Based on the germline V gene, the CDR1 and CDR2 sequences are KGHSH and LQKENI. TCRbeta CDR3 regions were amplified from genomic DNA by means of the immunoSEQ Assay, a bias-controlled multiplex PCR. As for how the authors treated the data: Nucleated cell counts per sample were estimated from amplification of reference gene primers within the assay. Sequence reads were collapsed and filtered to measure the absolute abundance of every unique TCRbeta CDR3 rearrangement. Productive Simpson clonality was computed per sample as the square root of Simpson's diversity index over productive rearrangements. The immuneACCESS repertoire file appears here via TCRdb, limited to in-frame rearrangements. These files lack a portion of the clones; in checked studies, under half of the deficit traces to unresolved V genes, and the cause of the others is not known. That table gives V, J and clone size, and the DNA gave D and trimming. The sample table lists 100,000 or so clones, about four fifths of them with a count of one. The ten largest clones add up to around 20% of the sample.

The paper's findings and limits, for the study overall: The amount of clinical and demographic metadata varied by source and participant and was provided uncurated.

The specimen sequenced was peripheral blood. The chain employs TRBV18 and TRBJ1-6; a confident D gene designation cannot be given. The receptor was derived from a human donor in a cohort sampled during active COVID-19. The DNA sequence reads TGTGCCAGCTCCGACGGGAGGAATTCACCCCTCCACTTT. It translates to CASSDGRNSPLHF.